The clone carrying this T cell receptor beta chain was counted a few times. Its antigen is still unknown. The data are from a study of a mutant IDH1 vaccine in newly diagnosed glioma. At the level of the study: Treated patients showed a male proportion of around 62%, a female proportion of approximately 38%, and a mean age of approximately 40 years. Radiotherapy, temozolomide, or both had been given previously, and both were given to most. Points from the study as a whole: There seemed to be no relation between pseudoprogression and changes in top peripheral T cell clonotypes.

Generated by immunoSEQ multiplex PCR, the TCRdb table keeps only in-frame clones and is missing some. The table shows 50,000 to 65,000 clones, with 65% to 85% occurring only once. As for time point: baseline, week 1 (first vaccination visit). The sample's treatment: pre-vaccination baseline after standard-of-care therapy. Donors harbored newly found WHO grade 3 or 4 IDH1-mutant, ATRX-lost astrocytomas. This TCR was recovered from a man aged 18-30 years with glioma. The source was PBMCs, collected from a glioma patient treated with radiotherapy, temozolomide or both.

The DNA for the CDR3 is TGCGCCAGCAGCCAAGATTTCAGGTCGGATTGGGGCTACACCTTC. It specifies CASSQDFRSDWGYTF. The chain recombines TRBV4-3 with TRBJ1-2; D unclear. V gave up 0 bases and J gave up 8 bases, with 16 bases separating them. Germline V gene data show CDR1 as LGHNA and CDR2 as YSLEER. The CDR3 runs to 15 residues.